These 25 T cell receptor beta chains came from one sample sequenced in a study of Ad26.COV2.S vaccination and SARS-CoV-2 variants. Noted treatment: 15 to 20 received Ad26.COV2.S at low or high dose, single or two shots; roughly 5 received placebo; per-sample allocation not given. Sample collection was performed on day 63 after the first vaccine or placebo injection. Only in-frame clones appear in the TCRdb table, and some are missing; sequencing was by immunoSEQ multiplex PCR. This sample yields 300,000 to 350,000 clones, of which around four fifths are seen a single time; roughly 2% belongs to the top ten. The sample was peripheral blood, taken in a trial of Ad26.COV2.S vaccine versus placebo. The receptors originated from a person between 18 and 65 years old who received the Ad26.COV2.S COVID-19 vaccine or a placebo.

This chain links TRBV11-3 with TRBJ2-4; D is uncertain. The germline gives CDR1 SGHNT, CDR2 YENEEA. The CDR3 contains 14 residues. Trimming left V 1 base short and J 0 bases short, with 4 bases between. The CDR3 DNA reads TGTGCCAGCAGCTTAGGGGTAGCCAAAAACATTCAGTACTTC. It is translated as CASSLGVAKNIQYF.

The DNA for the CDR3 is TGTGCCAGCAGTCTCAATCGGGGCCAAGAGACCCAGTACTTC. This translates into CASSLNRGQETQYF. This chain uses TRBV7-2 with TRBJ2-5; TRBD2 is a possible D gene (5 bases). The CDR3 runs 14 residues. Trimming removed 6 bases from V and 1 base from J, with 12 bases in between. Germline V gene data show CDR1 as SGHTA and CDR2 as FQGNSA.

This chain connects TRBV5-6 to TRBJ2-7; D gene unclear. With 2 bases removed from V and 7 bases from J, the gap between germline ends came to 10 bases. The CDR3 runs 12 residues. CDR1 and CDR2 (germline): SGHDT, YYEEEE. The CDR3 bases are TGTGCCAGCAGCTTAAGTCGCGATGAGCAGTACTTC. Protein product: CASSLSRDEQYF.

This chain connects TRBV10-2 to TRBJ1-2; tentatively, D is TRBD1 (6 bases). Trimming pared 7 bases from V and 3 bases from J, leaving 15 bases between. Germline assignment: CDR1 WSHSY and CDR2 SAAADI. The CDR3 is 14 residues long. CDR3 coding DNA: TGCGCCAGCACCCCTACGGACAGATACTATGGCTACACCTTC. Its protein product is CASTPTDRYYGYTF.

This clone was recorded a few times. V gene TRBV6-5 combines with J gene TRBJ1-3, with TRBD1 as a possible D gene (5 bases). V was pared by 4 bases and J by 3 bases, with 13 bases between. This CDR3 is built from 15 residues. Germline loops: CDR1 MNHEY, CDR2 SVGAGI. The CDR3 is CASSLRRQLGNTIYF. CDR3 in DNA: TGTGCCAGCAGTTTACGGCGACAGCTTGGAAACACCATATATTTT.

The chain joins TRBV7-8 to TRBJ2-2; D is uncertain. V lost 5 bases and J 8 bases, leaving 18 bases between the germline ends. From germline, CDR1 is SGHVS and CDR2 FQNEAQ. The CDR3 is 15 residues long. The CDR3: CASSQIGFYGGELFF. The CDR3 DNA is TGTGCCAGCAGCCAAATCGGGTTCTACGGGGGGGAGCTGTTTTTT.

The chain employs TRBV5-1 and TRBJ2-7, with 8 nucleotides matching TRBD1. V trimming: 4 bases; J trimming: 3 bases; junction bases outside the gene matches: 9. CDR1 is SGHRS and CDR2 is YFSETQ in the germline V gene. This CDR3 has 15 amino acids. The CDR3 nucleotides are TGCGCCAGCAGCCCGGACGGACAGGGCTTCTACGAGCAGTACTTC. Protein product: CASSPDGQGFYEQYF.

The rearrangement joins TRBV9 to TRBJ1-2; possible D gene TRBD1, 6 bases. CDR3 length: 11 residues. Trimming pared 3 bases from V and 13 bases from J, leaving 13 bases between. The germline V gene encodes CDR1 SGDLS and CDR2 YYNGEE. The CDR3 region has the DNA TGTGCCAGCAGCGGTGGGGGGCCTAGCACCTTC. This codes for CASSGGGPSTF.

V gene TRBV5-4 combines with J gene TRBJ2-7; D assignment may be TRBD1 or TRBD2 (5 bases each). The CDR3 covers 16 residues. Trimming left V 0 bases short and J 2 bases short, with 15 bases between. CDR1 and CDR2 from the germline V gene are SGHNT and YYREEE (reference sequence). CDR3 coding DNA: TGTGCCAGCAGCTTGGGAGAGCCCGGGGCGACCTACGAGCAGTACTTC. Encoded protein: CASSLGEPGATYEQYF. The complete variable domain, with remaining parts taken from reference TRBV5-4 and TRBJ2-7, reads ETGVTQSPTHLIKTRGQQVTLRCSSQSGHNTVSWYQQALGQGPQFIFQYYREEENGRGNFPPRFSGLQFPNYSSELNVNALELDDSALYLCASSLGEPGATYEQYFGPGTRLTVT.

The chain is built from TRBV29-1 and TRBJ2-7; 9 bases align to TRBD2. The CDR3 extends over 15 amino acids. The V segment lost 3 bases and the J segment 6 bases; nucleotides outside the gene matches: 12. CDR1 is SQVTM, CDR2 ANQGSEA, per germline. CDR3 sequence reads: CSVDPGLAGLGEQYF. For the CDR3, the DNA is TGCAGCGTTGATCCGGGGCTAGCGGGGCTGGGCGAGCAGTACTTC.

This clone was observed a few times. The chain uses TRBV27 and TRBJ1-1; perhaps TRBD1 as D (5 bases). Germline lookup yields CDR1 MNHEY and CDR2 SMNVEV (reference sequence). Trimming pared 6 bases from V and 0 bases from J, leaving 17 bases between. The CDR3 covers 16 residues. For the CDR3, the DNA is TGTGCCAGCAGCAGAGCAGCAGGGCGATTGAACACTGAAGCTTTCTTT. Translation: CASSRAAGRLNTEAFF.

The table lists this clone with a count of one. The gene calls are TRBV4-1 and TRBJ1-3; no clear D gene. This CDR3 spans 18 amino acids. Germline V CDR1 and CDR2: MGHRA, YSYEKL. The V end lost 0 bases, the J end lost 1 base, and 16 bases lay between the germline ends. CDR3 loop: CASSQDRQIHTSGNTIYF. The DNA for the CDR3 is TGCGCCAGCAGCCAAGACCGCCAAATCCATACTTCTGGAAACACCATATATTTT.

The chain joins TRBV10-2 to TRBJ1-3; TRBD1 might be the D (5 bases). Germline CDR1 WSHSY, CDR2 SAAADI. Trimming took 3 bases from V and 14 from J, leaving 20 bases between them. This CDR3 region has 14 residues. The chain's CDR3 is CASSDHKKRGSLYF. CDR3 nucleotide sequence: TGCGCCAGCAGTGACCACAAAAAAAGGGGATCTTTATATTTT.

The chain couples TRBV28 to TRBJ1-1; unclear D gene. Trimming left V 1 base short and J 1 base short, with 13 bases between. Looked up from germline, CDR1 is MDHEN and CDR2 is SYDVKM. The CDR3 is made up of 16 amino acids. The CDR3 is CASSLYAAGQNTEAFF. The CDR3 DNA follows: TGTGCCAGCAGTTTATACGCGGCCGGGCAGAACACTGAAGCTTTCTTT. Full variable domain (remainder filled in from reference TRBV28 and TRBJ1-1): DVKVTQSSRYLVKRTGEKVFLECVQDMDHENMFWYRQDPGLGLRLIYFSYDVKMKEKGDIPEGYSVSREKKERFSLILESASTNQTSMYLCASSLYAAGQNTEAFFGQGTRLTVV.

The count of this clone is one. V usage is TRBV10-2 and J usage is TRBJ2-7; D is ambiguous. The CDR3 sequence is 14 residues long. Per germline, CDR1 WSHSY and CDR2 SAAADI. The V end lost 6 bases, the J end lost 7 bases, and 19 bases lay between the germline ends. The CDR3 spells CASRARPARAEQYF. CDR3 DNA: TGCGCCAGCAGGGCTAGGCCAGCACGGGCGGAGCAGTACTTC.

V usage is TRBV12-5 and J usage is TRBJ1-1; D is ambiguous. CDR3 length equals 12 residues. Germline CDR1 and CDR2: LGHNT and FRNRAP. The V end lost 3 bases, the J end lost 6 bases, and 8 bases lay between the germline ends. The CDR3, as DNA: TGTGCTAGTGGTTTTGCAGTGGCTGAAGCTTTCTTT. Its protein product is CASGFAVAEAFF. The entire variable domain, with the rest obtained from reference TRBV12-5 and TRBJ1-1, is as follows: DARVTQTPRHKVTEMGQEVTMRCQPILGHNTVFWYRQTMMQGLELLAYFRNRAPLDDSGMPKDRFSAEMPDATLATLKIQPSEPRDSAVYFCASGFAVAEAFFGQGTRLTVV.

The chain uses TRBV10-3 and TRBJ2-2; TRBD2 aligns across 13 bases. There are 17 residues in the CDR3. Trimming took 2 bases from V and 4 from J; bases not matched to a gene: 4. From germline, CDR1 is ENHRY and CDR2 SYGVKD. The CDR3 DNA sequence: TGTGCCATCAGTGAGGGATGGACTAGCGGGGGCACCGGGGAGCTGTTTTTT. This encodes CAISEGWTSGGTGELFF.

The chain couples TRBV25-1 to TRBJ2-7; 12 nucleotides match TRBD1. The ends lost 3 bases at V and 3 bases at J; junction bases unmatched: 9. Germline CDR1 is MGHDK and CDR2 is SYGVNS. The CDR3 is made up of 17 amino acids. This chain's CDR3 is CASSDLLGTGGIYEQYF. In DNA form, the CDR3 reads TGTGCCAGCAGTGACCTCCTCGGGACAGGGGGCATCTACGAGCAGTACTTC.

This clone was counted a single time. This rearrangement joins TRBV2 to TRBJ2-2, with D perhaps TRBD1 (6 bases). Looked up from germline, CDR1 is SNHLY and CDR2 is FYNNEI. CDR3 length equals 14 residues. V shed 7 bases and J shed 2 bases, with 11 bases lying between them. The CDR3 DNA reads as TGTGCCAGCAAAGGGACACCTAACACCGGGGAGCTGTTTTTT. This encodes CASKGTPNTGELFF.

The V and J genes are TRBV6-5 and TRBJ2-7; D not certain. There are 11 residues in the CDR3. V was cut by 8 bases and J by 4 bases, with 9 bases left in between. From germline, CDR1 is MNHEY and CDR2 SVGAGI. The CDR3 DNA sequence: TGTGCCAGCTCCCAAGCTTACGAGCAGTACTTC. Its translation: CASSQAYEQYF.

The V and J genes are TRBV27 and TRBJ1-1; D not certain. V was pared by 0 bases and J by 0 bases, with 8 bases between. The CDR3 is 15 amino acids. Looked up from germline, CDR1 is MNHEY and CDR2 is SMNVEV (reference sequence). CDR3 in DNA: TGTGCCAGCAGTTTATCGCCAGGCATGAACACTGAAGCTTTCTTT. As protein: CASSLSPGMNTEAFF.

The gene calls are TRBV18 and TRBJ2-5; D is unclear. Trimming left V 8 bases short and J 4 bases short, with 14 bases between. Germline V lookup: CDR1 KGHSH, CDR2 LQKENI. The length of the CDR3 is 13 residues. The CDR3 loop reads CASTPTWGETQYF. The CDR3, as DNA: TGTGCCAGCACCCCTACTTGGGGAGAGACCCAGTACTTC.

Points on this clone: Distinct nucleotide sequences in the sample also encode this CDR3. The chain couples TRBV3-1 (or the pseudogene TRBV3-2) to TRBJ1-6, with 9 bases lining up with TRBD1. There are 17 residues in the CDR3. Germline CDR1 LGHDT, CDR2 YNNKEL (reference sequence). The J segment lost 9 bases and the V segment lost 1 base, leaving 10 bases of the junction unmatched. CDR3 residues: CASSQAPPGTGFSPLHF. The DNA for the CDR3 is TGTGCCAGCAGCCAAGCCCCCCCCGGGACAGGGTTTTCACCCCTCCACTTT.

V is TRBV4-2 and J is TRBJ1-4, with no clear D. The CDR3 consists of 13 residues. Germline V gene sequence: CDR1 LGHNA, CDR2 YNFKEQ. Trimming pared 2 bases from V and 8 bases from J, leaving 9 bases between. The DNA for the CDR3 is TGTGCCAGCAGCCAACGGGATAACGAAAAACTGTTTTTT. It specifies CASSQRDNEKLFF.

The rearrangement joins TRBV29-1 to TRBJ2-5; D perhaps matches TRBD1 (6 bases). Trimming cost V 3 bases and J 1 base, with 12 bases left between them. Looked up from germline, CDR1 is SQVTM and CDR2 is ANQGSEA. The CDR3 loop spans 14 amino acids. DNA for the CDR3: TGCAGCGTTGAGCCCTCGGACAGCCAAGAGACCCAGTACTTC. Residues: CSVEPSDSQETQYF.